A selection of T cell receptor beta chains follows, all from one sample in a study of T cell responses to AZD1222 COVID-19 vaccine. TCRdb keeps only in-frame clones here, not all; method: immunoSEQ multiplex PCR. This sample has around 150,000 clones, with around four fifths found just once. This sample comprised peripheral blood, obtained on day 0 of AZD1222 vaccination. Every receptor here comes from an adult in good health. CDR3s include the opening cysteine and the closing phenylalanine or tryptophan. A D gene is named only where the DNA matches it firmly. The size entry is marked missing in some rows and otherwise reads once, few, many or a size class.

V: TRBV9
J: TRBJ2-7
D: .
size: .
DNA: TGTGCCAGCAGCGTTACCACAGGGTCCTACGAGCAGTACTTC
CDR3: CASSVTTGSYEQYF

V: TRBV11-2
J: TRBJ2-7
D: TRBD1
size: .
DNA: TGTGCCAGCAGCCCCAATAATCGAGGACAGGGGATCCCCTACGAGCAGTACTTC
CDR3: CASSPNNRGQGIPYEQYF

V: TRBV7-3
J: TRBJ2-2
D: TRBD2
size: .
DNA: TGTGCCAGCAGCTTAACCGGGACTAGCGGGGGGAGGCTGTTTTTT
CDR3: CASSLTGTSGGRLFF

V: TRBV19
J: TRBJ2-7
D: .
size: .
DNA: TGTGCCAGTAAAAATGGGCCGGGGGCTTACGAGCAGTACTTC
CDR3: CASKNGPGAYEQYF

V: TRBV28
J: TRBJ1-6
D: TRBD1
size: .
DNA: TGTGCCAGCAGTCCCGACAGGGCCGCAAATTCACCCCTCCACTTT
CDR3: CASSPDRAANSPLHF

V: TRBV28
J: TRBJ1-2
D: .
size: .
DNA: TGTGCCAGCAGTCCGGGACCGCGGTATGGCTACACCTTC
CDR3: CASSPGPRYGYTF

V: TRBV29-1
J: TRBJ1-4
D: .
size: .
DNA: TGCAGCGGCCTCGGGGGGGGTGAAAAACTGTTTTTT
CDR3: CSGLGGGEKLFF

V: TRBV2
J: TRBJ1-5
D: TRBD1
size: .
DNA: TGTGCCAGCAGGGGAGGGACAGGGAATCAGCCCCAGCATTTT
CDR3: CASRGGTGNQPQHF

V: TRBV6-5
J: TRBJ1-2
D: TRBD1
size: once
DNA: TGTGCCAGCAGGGACAATCAGGGGGCGGGTGGCTACACCTTC
CDR3: CASRDNQGAGGYTF

V: TRBV3-1/TRBV3-2
J: TRBJ2-7
D: .
size: .
DNA: TGTGCCAGCAGACTCCGGGACGGCAAATCCTACGAGCAGTACTTC
CDR3: CASRLRDGKSYEQYF

V: TRBV19
J: TRBJ2-7
D: .
size: .
DNA: TGTGCCAGTAGTATAGTACGCGGCGGTTCCTACGAGCAGTACTTC
CDR3: CASSIVRGGSYEQYF

V: TRBV9
J: TRBJ2-1
D: .
size: .
DNA: TGTGCCAGCAGCCCCCAGGGGGGTCGGGCTTTGGATGAGCAGTTCTTC
CDR3: CASSPQGGRALDEQFF

V: TRBV5-1
J: TRBJ1-1
D: .
size: .
DNA: TGCGCCAGCAGAGGCGGGGGGTTAACTGAAGCTTTCTTT
CDR3: CASRGGGLTEAFF

V: TRBV19
J: TRBJ2-5
D: .
size: .
DNA: TGTGCCAGTAGTATAGACGGAACAGGGTCGGGAGAGACCCAGTACTTC
CDR3: CASSIDGTGSGETQYF

V: TRBV4-1
J: TRBJ1-3
D: TRBD1
size: .
DNA: TGCGCCACCCGGGACAGTTACTCTGGAAACACCATATATTTT
CDR3: CATRDSYSGNTIYF

V: TRBV6-5
J: TRBJ1-4
D: .
size: .
DNA: TGTGCCAGCAGTCGAGACAGAGTTGATGAAAAACTGTTTTTT
CDR3: CASSRDRVDEKLFF

V: TRBV5-1
J: TRBJ2-3
D: .
size: .
DNA: TGCGCCAGCAGCCCCGACACGACTAGCACAGATACGCAGTATTTT
CDR3: CASSPDTTSTDTQYF

V: TRBV20-1
J: TRBJ2-3
D: TRBD2
size: .
DNA: TGCAGTGCTGGTGGACTAGCGGGGCGTAGCACAGATACGCAGTATTTT
CDR3: CSAGGLAGRSTDTQYF

V: TRBV7-9
J: TRBJ2-1
D: TRBD1
size: .
DNA: TGTGCCAGCAGCCCCACGGACAGGGGGCTCCGGTCCTACAATGAGCAGTTCTTC
CDR3: CASSPTDRGLRSYNEQFF

V: TRBV7-8
J: TRBJ1-1
D: TRBD1
size: .
DNA: TGTGCCAGCAGCTCAATGGGACAGGGCATGGTAGCTTTCTTT
CDR3: CASSSMGQGMVAFF

V: TRBV6-2/TRBV6-3
J: TRBJ2-7
D: .
size: .
DNA: TGTGCCAGCAGTTACGGCGGGACGGTAACCTACGAGCAGTACTTC
CDR3: CASSYGGTVTYEQYF

V: TRBV5-1
J: TRBJ1-2
D: TRBD1
size: .
DNA: TGCGCCAGCAGCTTACAGGGGGCGGTTGGCTACACCTTC
CDR3: CASSLQGAVGYTF

V: TRBV27
J: TRBJ2-7
D: .
size: .
DNA: TGTGCCAGCAGTTTATTAAAGGGCTACGAGCAGTACTTC
CDR3: CASSLLKGYEQYF

V: TRBV4-1
J: TRBJ2-3
D: .
size: .
DNA: TGCGCCAGCAGCCAAGTTCCCGAAAGTTCTACGCAGTATTTT
CDR3: CASSQVPESSTQYF

V: TRBV29-1
J: TRBJ2-7
D: .
size: .
DNA: TGCAGCGCCTCGGGGGGGGACAGTTCGAGCTCCTACGAGCAGTACTTC
CDR3: CSASGGDSSSSYEQYF

V: TRBV11-2
J: TRBJ2-7
D: TRBD1
size: once
DNA: TGTGCCAGCAGCTTAGTGGGGACAGGGATCTACGAGCAGTACTTC
CDR3: CASSLVGTGIYEQYF

V: TRBV7-2
J: TRBJ1-5
D: .
size: once
DNA: TGTGCCAGCAGCTTAGGTCCCGCTTTTAGTCAGCCCCAGCATTTT
CDR3: CASSLGPAFSQPQHF

V: TRBV24-1
J: TRBJ1-1
D: .
size: .
DNA: TGTGCCACCAGTGATCCTACAGGGGAAGCTTTCTTT
CDR3: CATSDPTGEAFF

V: TRBV15
J: TRBJ2-7
D: TRBD2
size: .
DNA: TGTGCCACCAGCAGGGGGGGGACTTCCTACGAGCAGTACTTC
CDR3: CATSRGGTSYEQYF

V: TRBV10-3
J: TRBJ1-5
D: TRBD1
size: .
DNA: TGTGCCATCAGCTACCGACAGGGGTTCAATCAGCCCCAGCATTTT
CDR3: CAISYRQGFNQPQHF

V: TRBV3-1/TRBV3-2
J: TRBJ2-1
D: .
size: .
DNA: TGTGCCAGCAGGGGGGCGGCGAAAGGGCAGTTCTTC
CDR3: CASRGAAKGQFF

V: TRBV6-1
J: TRBJ2-7
D: .
size: .
DNA: TGTGCCAGCAGTGAACTTAGGGTCGAGCAGTACTTC
CDR3: CASSELRVEQYF

V: TRBV6-5
J: TRBJ2-5
D: TRBD1
size: .
DNA: TGTGCCAGCAGACAGGGGAGCGGAGAGACCCAGTACTTC
CDR3: CASRQGSGETQYF

V: TRBV12-3/TRBV12-4
J: TRBJ2-2
D: .
size: once
DNA: TGTGCCAGCAGTTTAGTGGAGTCCGGGGAGCTGTTTTTT
CDR3: CASSLVESGELFF

V: TRBV7-9
J: TRBJ1-1
D: .
size: .
DNA: TGTGCCAGCAGCGAGACGGACGGGACTGAAGCTTTCTTT
CDR3: CASSETDGTEAFF

V: TRBV14
J: TRBJ1-1
D: TRBD1
size: .
DNA: TGTGCCAGCAGCAGACGGACAGGGGGCGTAAGCACTGAAGCTTTCTTT
CDR3: CASSRRTGGVSTEAFF

V: TRBV7-8
J: TRBJ2-3
D: .
size: .
DNA: TGTGCCAGCAGCTATGGGGCAGATACGCAGTATTTT
CDR3: CASSYGADTQYF

V: TRBV5-8
J: TRBJ2-7
D: .
size: .
DNA: TGTGCCAGCAGCTTGGATTGGGCAACCTACGAGCAGTACTTC
CDR3: CASSLDWATYEQYF

V: TRBV7-9
J: TRBJ1-6
D: .
size: once
DNA: TGTGCCAGCAGCTTACCAAAAGGGGTCATCCACTTT
CDR3: CASSLPKGVIHF

V: TRBV6-5
J: TRBJ1-1
D: .
size: .
DNA: TGTGCCAGCACCCAACAGGGCCGCGCTGAAGCTTTCTTT
CDR3: CASTQQGRAEAFF

V: TRBV10-3
J: TRBJ1-3
D: .
size: .
DNA: TGTGCCATCAGGAGGGATTCGTACTCTGGAAACACCATATATTTT
CDR3: CAIRRDSYSGNTIYF